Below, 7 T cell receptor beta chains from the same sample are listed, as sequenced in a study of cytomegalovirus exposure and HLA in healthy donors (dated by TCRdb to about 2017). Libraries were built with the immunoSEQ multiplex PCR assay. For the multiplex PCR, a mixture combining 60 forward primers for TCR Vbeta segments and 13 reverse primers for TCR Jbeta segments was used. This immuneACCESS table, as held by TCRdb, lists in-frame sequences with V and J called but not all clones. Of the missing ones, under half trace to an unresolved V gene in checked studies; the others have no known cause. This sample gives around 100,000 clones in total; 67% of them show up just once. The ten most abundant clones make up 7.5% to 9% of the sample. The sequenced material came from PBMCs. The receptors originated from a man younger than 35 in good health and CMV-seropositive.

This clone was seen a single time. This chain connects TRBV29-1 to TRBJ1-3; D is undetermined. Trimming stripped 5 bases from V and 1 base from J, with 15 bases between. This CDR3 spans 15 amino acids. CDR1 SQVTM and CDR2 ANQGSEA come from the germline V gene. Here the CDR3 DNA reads TGCAGCGTTCAGAGCGGGGATTCTTCTGGAAACACCATATATTTT. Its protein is CSVQSGDSSGNTIYF.

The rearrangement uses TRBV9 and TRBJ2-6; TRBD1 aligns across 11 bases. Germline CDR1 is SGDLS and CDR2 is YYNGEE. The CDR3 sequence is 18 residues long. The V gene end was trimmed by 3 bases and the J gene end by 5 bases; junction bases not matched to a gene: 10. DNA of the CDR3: TGTGCCAGCAGCGCCGACCGGACAGGGGGCGATAGGGCCAACGTCCTGACTTTC. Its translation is CASSADRTGGDRANVLTF.

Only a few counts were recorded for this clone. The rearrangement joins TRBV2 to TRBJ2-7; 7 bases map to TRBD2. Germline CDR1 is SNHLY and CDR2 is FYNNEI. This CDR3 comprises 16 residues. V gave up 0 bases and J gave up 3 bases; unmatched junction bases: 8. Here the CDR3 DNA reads TGTGCCAGCAGTGAAGCGCTGAGTCCGGGAGGCTACGAGCAGTACGTC. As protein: CASSEALSPGGYEQYV.

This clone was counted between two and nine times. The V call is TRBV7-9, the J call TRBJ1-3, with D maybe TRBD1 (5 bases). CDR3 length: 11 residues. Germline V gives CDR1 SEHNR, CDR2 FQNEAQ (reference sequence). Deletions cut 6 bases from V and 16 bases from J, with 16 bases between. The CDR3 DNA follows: TGTGCCAGCAGTCCCAGGGCGGAGATGTATTTT. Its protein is CASSPRAEMYF.

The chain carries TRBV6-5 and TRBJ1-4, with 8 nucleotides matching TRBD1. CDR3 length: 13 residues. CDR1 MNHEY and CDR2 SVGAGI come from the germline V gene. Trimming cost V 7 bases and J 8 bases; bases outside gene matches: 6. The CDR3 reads CASMDRAGEKLFF. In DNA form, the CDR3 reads TGTGCCAGCATGGACAGGGCAGGGGAAAAACTGTTTTTT.

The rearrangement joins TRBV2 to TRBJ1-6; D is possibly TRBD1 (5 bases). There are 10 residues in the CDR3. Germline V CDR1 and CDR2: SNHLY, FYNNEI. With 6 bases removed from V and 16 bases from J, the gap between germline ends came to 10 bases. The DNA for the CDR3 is TGTGCCAGCAGGAAGGGGTCTCTCCACTTT. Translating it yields CASRKGSLHF.

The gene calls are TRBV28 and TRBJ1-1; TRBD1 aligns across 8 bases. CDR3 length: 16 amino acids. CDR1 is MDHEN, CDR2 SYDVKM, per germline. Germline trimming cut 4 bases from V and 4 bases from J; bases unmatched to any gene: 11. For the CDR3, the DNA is TGTGCCAGCAGTTCAACAGGGGGTCCCCGTATCACTGAAGCTTTCTTT. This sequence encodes CASSSTGGPRITEAFF.